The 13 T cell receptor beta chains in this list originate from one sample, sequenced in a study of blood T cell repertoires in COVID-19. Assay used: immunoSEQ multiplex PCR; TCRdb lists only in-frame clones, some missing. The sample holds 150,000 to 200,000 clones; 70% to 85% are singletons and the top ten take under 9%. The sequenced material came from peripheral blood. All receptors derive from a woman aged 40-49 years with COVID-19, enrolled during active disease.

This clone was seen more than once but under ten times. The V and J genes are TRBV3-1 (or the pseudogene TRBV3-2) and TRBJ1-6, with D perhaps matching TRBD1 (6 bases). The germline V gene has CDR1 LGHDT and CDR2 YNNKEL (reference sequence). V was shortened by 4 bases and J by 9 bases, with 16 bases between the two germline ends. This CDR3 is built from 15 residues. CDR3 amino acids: CASSRVGGGGSPLHF. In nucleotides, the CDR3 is TGTGCCAGCAGCCGCGTTGGGGGCGGAGGTTCACCCCTCCACTTT.

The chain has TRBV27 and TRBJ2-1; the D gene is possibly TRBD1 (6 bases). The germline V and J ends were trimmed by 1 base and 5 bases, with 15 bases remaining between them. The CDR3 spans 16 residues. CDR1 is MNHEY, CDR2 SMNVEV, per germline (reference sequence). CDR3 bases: TGTGCCAGCAGTTTATATCCACAGGGCCTCAACAATGAGCAGTTCTTC. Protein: CASSLYPQGLNNEQFF.

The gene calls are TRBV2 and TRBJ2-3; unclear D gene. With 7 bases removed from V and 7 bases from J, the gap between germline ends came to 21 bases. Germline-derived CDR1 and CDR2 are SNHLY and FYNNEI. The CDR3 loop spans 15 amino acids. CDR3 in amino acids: CASTAFMTEKNTQYF. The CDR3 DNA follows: TGTGCCAGCACCGCCTTTATGACGGAGAAAAATACGCAGTATTTT.

CDR3 nucleotides: TGTGCCAGCAGCCAACTTATGGGACAGGGGGACACTGAAGCTTTCTTT. Residues: CASSQLMGQGDTEAFF. J is TRBJ1-1 and V is TRBV4-2; TRBD1 aligns across 11 bases. The CDR3 length is 16 residues. Germline V gene lookup returns CDR1 LGHNA and CDR2 YNFKEQ. The V and J ends lost 2 bases and 3 bases, in that order; junction bases with no gene match: 5.

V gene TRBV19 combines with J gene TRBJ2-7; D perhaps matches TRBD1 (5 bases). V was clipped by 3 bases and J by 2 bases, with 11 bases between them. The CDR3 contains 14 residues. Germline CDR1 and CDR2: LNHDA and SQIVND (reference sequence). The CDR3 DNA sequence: TGTGCCAGTAGTATTTCGTCAGGGACCTACGAGCAGTACTTC. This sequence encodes CASSISSGTYEQYF.

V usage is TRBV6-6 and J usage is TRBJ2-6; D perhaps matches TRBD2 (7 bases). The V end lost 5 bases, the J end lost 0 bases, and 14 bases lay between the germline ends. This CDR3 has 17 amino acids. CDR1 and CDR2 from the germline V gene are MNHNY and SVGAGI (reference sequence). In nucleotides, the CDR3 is TGTGCCAGCAGTCCCGGGGGGCGGGCCTCTGGGGCCAACGTCCTGACTTTC. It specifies CASSPGGRASGANVLTF.

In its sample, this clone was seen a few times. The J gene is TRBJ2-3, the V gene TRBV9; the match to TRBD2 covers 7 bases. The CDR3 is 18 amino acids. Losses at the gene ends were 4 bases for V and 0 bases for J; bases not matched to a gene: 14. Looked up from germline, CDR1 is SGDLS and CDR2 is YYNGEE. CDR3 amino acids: CASSPLGGGTYSTDTQYF. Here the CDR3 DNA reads TGTGCCAGCAGCCCCCTGGGCGGGGGAACCTATAGCACAGATACGCAGTATTTT.

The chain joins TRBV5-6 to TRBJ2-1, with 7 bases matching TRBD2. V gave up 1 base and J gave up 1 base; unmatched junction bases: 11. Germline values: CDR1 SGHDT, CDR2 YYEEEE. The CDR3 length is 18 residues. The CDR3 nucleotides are TGTGCCAGCAGCTTGTGGGCGGGAGCCCTACCATCCTACAATGAGCAGTTCTTC. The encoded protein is CASSLWAGALPSYNEQFF.

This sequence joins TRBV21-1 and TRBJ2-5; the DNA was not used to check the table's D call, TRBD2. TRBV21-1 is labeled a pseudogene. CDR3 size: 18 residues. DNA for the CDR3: TGTGCCAGCAGCAAAGAGTGGGGACTAGCGGGGGGGCGGAAGACCCAGTACTTC. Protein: CASSKEWGLAGGRKTQYF.

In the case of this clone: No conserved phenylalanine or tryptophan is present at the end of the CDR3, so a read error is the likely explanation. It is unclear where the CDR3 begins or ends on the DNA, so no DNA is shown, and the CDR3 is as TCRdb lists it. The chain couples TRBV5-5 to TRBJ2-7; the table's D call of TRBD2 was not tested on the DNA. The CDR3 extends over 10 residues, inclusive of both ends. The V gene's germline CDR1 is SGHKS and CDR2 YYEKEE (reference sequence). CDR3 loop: CASSLFRWRD.

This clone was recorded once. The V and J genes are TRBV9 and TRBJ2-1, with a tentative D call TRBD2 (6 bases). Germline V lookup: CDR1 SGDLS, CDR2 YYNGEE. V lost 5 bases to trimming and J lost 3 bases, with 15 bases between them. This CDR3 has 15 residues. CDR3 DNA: TGTGCCAGCAGTTTAGGAGGGGCGAACTACAATGAGCAGTTCTTC. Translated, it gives CASSLGGANYNEQFF.

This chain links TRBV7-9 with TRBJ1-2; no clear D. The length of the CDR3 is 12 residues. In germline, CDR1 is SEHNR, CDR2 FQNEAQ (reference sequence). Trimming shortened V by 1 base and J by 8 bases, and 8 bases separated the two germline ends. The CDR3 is CASSLVAGGYTF. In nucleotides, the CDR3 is TGTGCCAGCAGCTTAGTAGCGGGGGGCTACACCTTC.

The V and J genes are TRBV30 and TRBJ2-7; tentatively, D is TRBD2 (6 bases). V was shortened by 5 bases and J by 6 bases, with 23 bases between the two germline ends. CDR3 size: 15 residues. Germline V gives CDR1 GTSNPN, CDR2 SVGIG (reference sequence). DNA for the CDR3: TGTGCCTGGGGCCCCCGACCTGGGAGGTCAGGCGAGCAGTACTTC. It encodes CAWGPRPGRSGEQYF.